The source of this TCR beta chain is a study of T-cell memory formation after mild COVID-19. Study-level findings and limits: A balance of CD4 and CD8 characterized clones contracting day 15 to 85, whereas later expanders leaned CD4+.

For this clonotype: The target antigen is unknown.

Libraries for TCRalpha and TCRbeta carried sample barcodes and unique molecular identifiers via 5'RACE. Each CDR3 protein is one row after TCRdb ran MiXCR on the 5' RACE reads. Of some 110,000 distinct CDR3 sequences in the sample, about 18% were seen once. The CDR3 consists of 15 residues. Trimming shortened V by 3 bases and J by 6 bases, and 19 bases separated the two germline ends. Per the germline V gene, CDR1 is SGHDT and CDR2 is YYEEEE. V gene TRBV5-6 combines with J gene TRBJ2-7; maybe TRBD2 (5 bases). This sequence originates from an adult woman who had mild COVID-19 (a few samples of this study predate the infection). Cell type and time point are not known. Sequenced material: PBMCs or a T cell subset sorted from them (not recorded which). CDR3 sequence (DNA): TGTGCCAGCAGCTCTCTGGGAACGGGGAGCTCCGAGCAGTACTTC. Protein: CASSSLGTGSSEQYF.